The rows below give T cell receptor beta chains drawn from one sample of a study of CD8+CD57+ T cells in acquired aplastic anemia. TCRdb fed the reads into MiXCR, producing one record per CDR3 protein. This table holds about 180,000 distinct CDR3 sequences, about 45% found once. Sequenced sample: sorted CD4+, CD8+, or CD8+CD57+ T cells (not recorded which) from PBMCs. The receptors originated from a human donor with aplastic anemia. The CDR3 runs from the conserved cysteine through the conserved F or W. The order of the fields is V gene, D gene, J gene, clone size, CDR3 protein, CDR3 DNA. D genes are given only for firm matches. Clone size appears in some rows only: once, few, many, or a class for an expanded clone.

V: TRBV5-6; D: TRBD1; J: TRBJ2-1; size: many; CDR3: CASSWGQPSGEQFF; DNA: TGTGCCAGCAGCTGGGGACAGCCCTCAGGTGAGCAGTTCTTC
V: TRBV27; D: NA; J: TRBJ2-7; size: NA; CDR3: CASSLYSGRNEQYF; DNA: TGTGCCAGCAGTTTATATTCAGGGCGAAACGAGCAGTACTTC
V: TRBV7-8; D: TRBD2; J: TRBJ2-5; size: many; CDR3: CASSAGTSLPLETQYF; DNA: TGTGCCAGCAGCGCCGGGACTAGTCTGCCGTTGGAGACCCAGTACTTC
V: TRBV7-3; D: TRBD1; J: TRBJ2-1; size: NA; CDR3: CASSLGQGANNEQFF; DNA: TGTGCCAGCAGCCTGGGGCAGGGGGCTAACAATGAGCAGTTCTTC
V: TRBV5-6; D: NA; J: TRBJ1-4; size: once; CDR3: CASSLWSVRDGFVFEKLFF; DNA: TGTGCCAGCAGCTTGTGGTCCGTCAGGGATGGGTTCGTTTTTGAAAAACTGTTTTTT
V: TRBV5-1; D: TRBD1; J: TRBJ2-7; size: many; CDR3: CASSSGQGRIEQYF; DNA: TGCGCCAGCAGCTCCGGACAGGGGCGGATTGAGCAGTACTTC
V: TRBV15; D: TRBD1; J: TRBJ2-1; size: many; CDR3: CATSRVRQGVNNEQFF; DNA: TGTGCCACCAGCAGAGTGCGACAGGGGGTTAACAATGAGCAGTTCTTC
V: TRBV10-3; D: NA; J: TRBJ1-2; size: once; CDR3: CASVNRDRGYTF; DNA: TGTGCCAGTGTTAACAGGGATCGTGGCTACACCTTC
V: TRBV19; D: NA; J: TRBJ2-7; size: once; CDR3: CASSLSPGTSFEQYF; DNA: TGTGCCAGTAGTCTAAGTCCCGGGACCTCATTCGAGCAGTACTTC
V: TRBV15; D: TRBD1; J: TRBJ2-1; size: many; CDR3: CATSRDVGGPPNNEQFF; DNA: TGTGCCACCAGCAGAGATGTAGGGGGCCCCCCCAACAATGAGCAGTTCTTC
V: TRBV10-3; D: NA; J: TRBJ2-7; size: NA; CDR3: CAISESGEVKYF; DNA: TGTGCCATCAGCGAGTCTGGAGAGGTAAAGTACTTC
V: TRBV6-1; D: NA; J: TRBJ2-3; size: many; CDR3: CASTLRRGQGGTDTQYF; DNA: TGTGCCAGCACCCTCAGGAGGGGCCAAGGGGGCACAGATACGCAGTATTTT
V: TRBV6-1; D: TRBD1; J: TRBJ1-2; size: many; CDR3: CASSLDRVDYGYTF; DNA: TGTGCCAGCAGTCTGGACAGGGTAGACTATGGCTACACCTTC
V: TRBV5-4; D: NA; J: TRBJ2-1; size: many; CDR3: CASSLDPGPNNEQFF; DNA: TGTGCCAGCAGCTTGGATCCGGGACCTAACAATGAGCAGTTCTTC
V: TRBV29-1; D: NA; J: TRBJ1-3; size: NA; CDR3: CSVAKDIGNTIYF; DNA: TGCAGCGTTGCCAAGGACATAGGAAACACCATATATTTT
V: TRBV6-5; D: NA; J: TRBJ2-7; size: NA; CDR3: CASSYSRDTYEQYF; DNA: TGTGCCAGCAGTTACTCTAGGGACACCTACGAGCAGTACTTC
V: TRBV20-1; D: NA; J: TRBJ2-3; size: NA; CDR3: CSAREPNSYTDTQYF; DNA: TGCAGTGCTAGAGAGCCGAACAGCTACACAGATACGCAGTATTTT
V: TRBV5-8; D: NA; J: TRBJ2-5; size: many; CDR3: CASSLRGGSSETQYF; DNA: TGTGCCAGCAGCTTACGAGGGGGGAGTTCAGAGACCCAGTACTTC
V: TRBV7-8; D: NA; J: TRBJ2-1; size: many; CDR3: CASSTPPSREFF; DNA: TGTGCCAGCAGCACCCCTCCCTCCCGGGAGTTCTTC
V: TRBV5-6; D: NA; J: TRBJ1-2; size: many; CDR3: CASSLFTANYGYTF; DNA: TGTGCCAGCAGCTTATTCACAGCAAACTATGGCTACACCTTC
V: TRBV29-1; D: NA; J: TRBJ1-5; size: few; CDR3: CSVRLDLDQPQHF; DNA: TGCAGCGTGCGACTGGATCTAGATCAGCCCCAGCATTTT
V: TRBV2; D: NA; J: TRBJ2-3; size: NA; CDR3: CASSEWRTGRGLRTDTQYF; DNA: TGTGCCAGCAGTGAATGGAGGACAGGGCGGGGGTTACGCACAGATACGCAGTATTTT
V: TRBV9; D: TRBD2; J: TRBJ2-2; size: many; CDR3: CASSAGGFDTGELFF; DNA: TGTGCCAGCAGCGCGGGGGGATTTGACACCGGGGAGCTGTTTTTT
V: TRBV10-1; D: NA; J: TRBJ2-7; size: few; CDR3: CASSEIEGAYEQYF; DNA: TGCGCCAGCAGTGAGATCGAGGGGGCCTACGAGCAGTACTTC
V: TRBV15; D: NA; J: TRBJ2-5; size: NA; CDR3: CATSRTRGLSQETQYF; DNA: TGTGCCACCAGCAGAACCCGGGGACTGAGCCAAGAGACCCAGTACTTC
V: TRBV20-1; D: NA; J: TRBJ2-3; size: many; CDR3: CSLAGGTDTQYF; DNA: TGCAGTCTGGCCGGGGGTACAGATACGCAGTATTTT
V: TRBV15; D: NA; J: TRBJ2-7; size: NA; CDR3: CATSSLGQFYEQYF; DNA: TGTGCCACCAGCAGCCTCGGACAGTTCTACGAGCAGTACTTC
V: TRBV7-6; D: NA; J: TRBJ2-2; size: NA; CDR3: CASSSQGSGTGELFF; DNA: TGTGCCAGCAGCTCACAGGGTTCAGGCACCGGGGAGCTGTTTTTT
V: TRBV10-2; D: TRBD1; J: TRBJ2-7; size: NA; CDR3: CAYGRDRPYEQYF; DNA: TGTGCCTACGGACGGGACAGGCCCTACGAGCAGTACTTC
V: TRBV29-1; D: TRBD1; J: TRBJ1-1; size: many; CDR3: CSVERGLDTEAFF; DNA: TGCAGCGTTGAAAGGGGGCTGGACACTGAAGCTTTCTTT